The 7 T cell receptor beta chains in this list originate from one sample, sequenced in a study of T-cell reconstitution after alpha-beta-depleted transplantation in children (dated by TCRdb to between 2015 and 2016). The intended sense of this specimen's treatment or condition label: allogeneic hematopoietic cell transplantation with graft depleted of TCRalphabeta T cells and CD19 B cells. The library was generated by PCR. Sequenced using an Illumina HiSeq 2500. TCR library preparation used molecular barcoding, with unique molecular identifiers applied to normalize quantification of the TCRbeta repertoire. The public reads were quality trimmed at Q25 with fastp and then assembled into clones with MiXCR by TCRdb, keeping productive beta chains. CDR3 protein sequences are deduplicated, and each keeps its most common genes and DNA. This sample lists fewer than 400,000 distinct CDR3 sequences; 20% to 30% were detected once. 9.5% to 12% of the sample belongs to the ten largest clones.

This sample comprised PBMCs, mostly from graft donor cells, obtained 180 days after TCRalphabeta/CD19-depleted stem cell transplant. The receptors originated from a male patient between 5 and 17 years old who had a stem cell transplant for acute lymphoblastic leukemia, so the T cells may come from the graft donor.

The genes are TRBV25-1 and TRBJ2-5; D is unresolved. The CDR3 contains 14 residues. Germline V gene sequence: CDR1 MGHDK, CDR2 SYGVNS. V was trimmed by 4 bases and J by 6 bases, leaving 15 bases between them. CDR3: CASSGDRPPKTQYF. Here the CDR3 DNA reads TGTGCCAGCAGTGGGGATCGGCCCCCGAAGACCCAGTACTTC. The full variable domain, with the rest looked up from reference TRBV25-1 and TRBJ2-5, is EADIYQTPRYLVIGTGKKITLECSQTMGHDKMYWYQQDPGMELHLIHYSYGVNSTEKGDLSSESTVSRIRTEHFPLTLESARPSHTSQYLCASSGDRPPKTQYFGPGTRLLVL.

This rearrangement joins TRBV20-1 to TRBJ1-5; D possibly corresponds to TRBD1 (6 bases). The CDR3 consists of 15 residues. CDR1 DFQATT and CDR2 SNEGSKA come from the germline V gene (reference sequence). Trimming cost V 4 bases and J 6 bases, with 19 bases left between them. CDR3 amino acids: CSATHNPDRTQPQHF. The DNA for the CDR3 is TGCAGTGCTACCCACAACCCGGACAGAACTCAGCCCCAGCATTTT.

This clonotype was seen ten or more times. The rearrangement joins TRBV5-1 to TRBJ2-4, with D maybe TRBD1 (7 bases). The CDR3 extends over 14 amino acids. V was trimmed by 6 bases and J by 5 bases, leaving 15 bases between them. In germline, CDR1 is SGHRS, CDR2 YFSETQ. The CDR3, as DNA: TGCGCCAGCACGTTTTCAGGGGGGCAAAACATTCAGTACTTC. Translating it yields CASTFSGGQNIQYF. The entire variable domain, with the rest obtained from reference TRBV5-1 and TRBJ2-4, is as follows: KAGVTQTPRYLIKTRGQQVTLSCSPISGHRSVSWYQQTPGQGLQFLFEYFSETQRNKGNFPGRFSGRQFSNSRSEMNVSTLELGDSALYLCASTFSGGQNIQYFGAGTRLSVL.

This sequence joins TRBV11-2 and TRBJ2-2; D not resolved. In germline, CDR1 is SGHAT, CDR2 FQNNGV. V lost 3 bases to trimming and J lost 4 bases, with 15 bases between them. The CDR3 extends over 16 amino acids. The CDR3 region is CASSLLIRPLTGELFF. Here the CDR3 DNA reads TGTGCCAGCAGCTTGTTAATCCGGCCGCTCACCGGGGAGCTGTTTTTT.

This sequence joins TRBV7-9 and TRBJ2-5; no firm D call. V dropped 4 bases and J dropped 5 bases, with 17 bases sitting between them. Germline CDR1 SEHNR, CDR2 FQNEAQ (reference sequence). The CDR3 contains 15 residues. The DNA for the CDR3 is TGTGCCAGCAGCTCCTCGTGGGCCGAATCGGAGACCCAGTACTTC. Its protein is CASSSSWAESETQYF. The complete variable domain, with remaining parts taken from reference TRBV7-9 and TRBJ2-5, reads DTGVSQNPRHKITKRGQNVTFRCDPISEHNRLYWYRQTLGQGPEFLTYFQNEAQLEKSRLLSDRFSAERPKGSFSTLEIQRTEQGDSAMYLCASSSSWAESETQYFGPGTRLLVL.

This clonotype was observed a handful of times. The rearrangement joins TRBV20-1 to TRBJ1-3; D remains ambiguous. Between the trimmed V and J ends, which lost 6 bases and 0 bases, there was a span of 12 bases. The CDR3 has 14 amino acids. Germline V gene lookup returns CDR1 DFQATT and CDR2 SNEGSKA (reference sequence). In nucleotides, the CDR3 is TGCAGTGCCCTGACACTCAGCTCTGGAAACACCATATATTTT. Its translation: CSALTLSSGNTIYF.

The chain is built from TRBV10-3 and TRBJ2-5; no firm D call. CDR1 ENHRY and CDR2 SYGVKD come from the germline V gene. V lost 0 bases and J lost 4, with 18 bases in between. CDR3 length equals 17 residues. CDR3 DNA: TGTGCCATCAGTGAGTCGATTATGGGATGGGCTGGAGAGACCCAGTACTTC. Its protein is CAISESIMGWAGETQYF.